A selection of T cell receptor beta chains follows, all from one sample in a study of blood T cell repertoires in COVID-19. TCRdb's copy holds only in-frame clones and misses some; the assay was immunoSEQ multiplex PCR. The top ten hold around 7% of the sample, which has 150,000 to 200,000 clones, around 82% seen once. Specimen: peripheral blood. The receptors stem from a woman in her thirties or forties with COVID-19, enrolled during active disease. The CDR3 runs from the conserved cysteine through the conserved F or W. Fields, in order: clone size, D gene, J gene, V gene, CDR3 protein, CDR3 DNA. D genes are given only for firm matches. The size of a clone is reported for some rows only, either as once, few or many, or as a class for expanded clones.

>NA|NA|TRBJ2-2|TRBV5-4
CASSWAQGAGELFF
TGTGCCAGCAGCTGGGCACAGGGTGCCGGGGAGCTGTTTTTT
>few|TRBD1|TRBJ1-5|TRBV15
CATSRDRVWDQPQHF
TGTGCCACCAGCAGGGACAGGGTTTGGGATCAGCCCCAGCATTTT
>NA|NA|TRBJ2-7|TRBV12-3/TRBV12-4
CASSLGLLGEQYF
TGTGCCAGCAGCCTCGGTCTCCTAGGCGAGCAGTACTTC
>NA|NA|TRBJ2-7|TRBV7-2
CASSLQGGRSYEQYF
TGTGCCAGCAGTTTACAAGGCGGCCGCTCCTACGAGCAGTACTTC
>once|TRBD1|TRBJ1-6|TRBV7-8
CASSLLRQGAAWGNSPLHF
TGTGCCAGCAGCTTACTCCGACAGGGAGCCGCCTGGGGTAATTCACCCCTCCACTTT
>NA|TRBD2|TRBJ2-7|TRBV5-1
CASSRLADYEQYF
TGCGCCAGCAGCCGACTAGCGGACTACGAGCAGTACTTC
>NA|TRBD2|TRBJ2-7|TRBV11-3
CASSPSGTSGYEQYF
TGTGCCAGCAGCCCCTCCGGGACTAGCGGCTACGAGCAGTACTTC
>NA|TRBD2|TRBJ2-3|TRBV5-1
CASSRTGTSGSDTQYF
TGCGCCAGCAGTCGAACCGGGACTAGCGGTTCAGATACGCAGTATTTT
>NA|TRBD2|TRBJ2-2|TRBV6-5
CASSTRAGGPGELFF
TGTGCCAGCAGCACCCGGGCGGGAGGGCCCGGGGAGCTGTTTTTT
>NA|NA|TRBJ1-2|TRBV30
CAWGVAGYTF
TGTGCCTGGGGGGTAGCGGGCTACACCTTC
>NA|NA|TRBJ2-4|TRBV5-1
CASSLGGGGQNIQYF
TGCGCCAGCAGCTTGGGAGGTGGGGGCCAAAACATTCAGTACTTC
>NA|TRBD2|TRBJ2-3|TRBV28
CASSTTSEDTQYF
TGTGCCAGCAGTACAACTAGCGAGGATACGCAGTATTTT
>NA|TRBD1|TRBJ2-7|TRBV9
CASSAGTGTYEQYF
TGTGCCAGCAGCGCCGGGACAGGGACCTACGAGCAGTACTTC